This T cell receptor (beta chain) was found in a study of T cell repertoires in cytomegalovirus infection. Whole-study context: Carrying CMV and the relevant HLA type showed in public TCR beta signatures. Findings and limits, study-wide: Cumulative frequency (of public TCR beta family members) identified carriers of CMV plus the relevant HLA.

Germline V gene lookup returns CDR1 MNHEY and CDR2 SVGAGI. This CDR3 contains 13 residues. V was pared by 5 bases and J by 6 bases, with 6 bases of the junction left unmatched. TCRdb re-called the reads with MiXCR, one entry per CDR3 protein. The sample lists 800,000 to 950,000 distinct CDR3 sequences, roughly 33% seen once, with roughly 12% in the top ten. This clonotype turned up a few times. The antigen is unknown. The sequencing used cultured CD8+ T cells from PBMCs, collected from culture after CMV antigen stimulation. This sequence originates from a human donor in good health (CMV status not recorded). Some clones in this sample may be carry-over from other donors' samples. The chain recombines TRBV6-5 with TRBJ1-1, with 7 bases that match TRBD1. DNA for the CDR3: TGTGCCAGCAGTCAGACAGGGTTGGCTGAAGCTTTCTTT. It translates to CASSQTGLAEAFF.